This TCR beta chain was recovered during a study of T-cell memory formation after mild COVID-19. Findings and limits, study-wide: The authors left the SARS-CoV-2 specificity of second-wave clones peaking on day 37 unconfirmed. For contracting clones, CD4+ ones sat mainly in CM and EM, CD8+ in EMRA. Clones contracting day 15 to 85 were balanced CD4/CD8; later expanders leaned CD4+.

CDR1 and CDR2 (germline): LGHNA, YSLEER. V lost 4 bases, J lost 5 bases, and 17 bases lay in between. CDR3 size: 15 residues. This clonotype showed up just a few times. As yet, its antigen is unknown. With constant-segment primers, 5'RACE yielded cDNA libraries of TCR alpha and TCR beta that carried sample barcodes and UMIs. TCRdb used MiXCR to reprocess the 5' RACE reads, holding one entry per CDR3 protein. The table includes roughly 350,000 distinct CDR3 sequences, more than 20% detected once. Sequencing was done on a sample of PBMCs or a T cell subset sorted from them (not recorded which). This TCR was sampled from an adult woman who had mild COVID-19 (a few samples of this study predate the infection). Cell type and time point are not known. The gene calls are TRBV4-3 and TRBJ2-5, with a possible D match to TRBD1 (7 bases). CDR3 sequence reads: CASSPRQGGGETQYF. The DNA for the CDR3 is TGCGCCAGCAGCCCCCGACAGGGCGGAGGGGAGACCCAGTACTTC.